This T cell receptor beta chain was identified during a study of T cell responses to AZD1222 COVID-19 vaccine. CDR1 is SGDLS, CDR2 YYNGEE, per germline. CDR3 length equals 15 residues. The V and J ends lost 0 bases and 5 bases respectively, with 11 bases between them. The repertoire was sequenced with immunoSEQ multiplex PCR; TCRdb's copy has only in-frame clones and lacks some. This sample has approximately 68,000 clones, with around 86% found just once. The source material was peripheral blood, sampled on day 0 of AZD1222 vaccination. The gene calls are TRBV9 and TRBJ2-2; D assignment may be TRBD1 or TRBD2 (5 bases each). The TCR originated in an adult in good health. CDR3 residues: CASSVGGVGTGELFF. DNA for the CDR3: TGTGCCAGCAGCGTAGGAGGGGTCGGGACCGGGGAGCTGTTTTTT.